The entry that follows covers one TCR beta chain sequence. This sample is drawn from a study of technical replicates of blood from several donors. Measured with immunoSEQ multiplex PCR; TCRdb has only the in-frame clones, and not every one. The sample carries around 74,000 clones, around 85% recorded once. Trimming cost V 2 bases and J 7 bases, with 5 bases left between them. Germline V gives CDR1 MNHEY, CDR2 SVGAGI. CDR3 length equals 11 residues. The V and J genes are TRBV6-5 and TRBJ1-1; D might be TRBD1 (5 bases). The receptor was isolated from a human donor in good health. Some clones in this sample may be carry-over from other donors' samples. The sequenced material came from PBMCs. The CDR3 reads CASSYDSEAFF. CDR3 in DNA: TGTGCCAGCAGTTACGACAGTGAAGCTTTCTTT.